Following are 25 T cell receptor beta chains from one sample sequenced in a study of beta chain features in type 1 diabetes. The study reverse transcribed the entire isolated RNA, so it sequenced expressed TCRB transcripts. TCRdb keeps only in-frame clones here, not all; method: immunoSEQ multiplex PCR. The data contain 900,000 or so clones, roughly 17% of them singletons. The sequencing input was naive CD4+ T cells from blood. These receptor sequences come from a woman in her late teens or twenties in good health.

This sequence joins TRBV11-1 and TRBJ2-1; D not resolved. CDR3 size: 15 residues. CDR1 SGHAT and CDR2 FQDESV come from the germline V gene (reference sequence). Trimming removed 5 bases at V and 4 bases at J, with 15 bases between. The CDR3 reads CASSRPLGQYNEQFF. In DNA form, the CDR3 reads TGTGCCAGCAGCCGTCCGCTGGGTCAGTACAATGAGCAGTTCTTC.

V and J are TRBV6-5 and TRBJ2-3; D unresolved. Germline values: CDR1 MNHEY, CDR2 SVGAGI. CDR3 length: 15 residues. V gave up 0 bases and J gave up 0 bases, with 7 bases separating them. This chain's CDR3 is CASSYSASSTDTQYF. The CDR3 DNA reads TGTGCCAGCAGTTACTCGGCGAGTAGCACAGATACGCAGTATTTT.

The rearrangement uses TRBV15 and TRBJ1-1; TRBD1 is a possible D gene (5 bases). Looked up from germline, CDR1 is LNHNV and CDR2 is YYDKDF (reference sequence). The V gene lost 1 base and the J gene lost 0 bases, with 9 bases spanning the gap. The CDR3 totals 15 residues. The CDR3 reads CATSRGDRVNTEAFF. As DNA, the CDR3 is TGTGCCACCAGCAGAGGCGACAGAGTGAACACTGAAGCTTTCTTT.

The J gene is TRBJ2-2, the V gene TRBV7-8; 12 bases align to TRBD2. This CDR3 region has 20 residues. V dropped 0 bases and J dropped 6; count of bases not matched to a gene: 14. Germline assignment: CDR1 SGHVS and CDR2 FQNEAQ. CDR3 in amino acids: CASSLAVLAGGAGAAGELFF. The DNA for the CDR3 is TGTGCCAGCAGCTTAGCGGTGCTAGCGGGAGGGGCGGGAGCTGCCGGGGAGCTGTTTTTT.

This clone was detected only a few times. This chain uses TRBV4-3 with TRBJ2-3; the D gene is possibly TRBD1 (6 bases). Between the trimmed V and J ends, which lost 1 base and 3 bases, there was a span of 11 bases. The CDR3 totals 15 residues. Germline lookup yields CDR1 LGHNA and CDR2 YSLEER. This CDR3 is CASSQVTGSTDTQYF. As DNA, the CDR3 is TGCGCCAGCAGCCAAGTTACAGGGTCGACAGATACGCAGTATTTT.

This chain links TRBV19 with TRBJ2-2; D not resolved. V lost 3 bases and J 0 bases, leaving 5 bases between the germline ends. The germline V gene has CDR1 LNHDA and CDR2 SQIVND (reference sequence). This CDR3 comprises 14 residues. The CDR3 nucleotides read TGTGCCAGTAGTATCGGCACGAACACCGGGGAGCTGTTTTTT. Translating gives CASSIGTNTGELFF.

The V call is TRBV29-1, the J call TRBJ2-7, with TRBD2 identical over 12 bases. Germline lookup yields CDR1 SQVTM and CDR2 ANQGSEA. The CDR3 is made up of 13 amino acids. V dropped 7 bases and J dropped 3; count of bases not matched to a gene: 4. The CDR3 sequence: CSAGTSGYYEQYF. For the CDR3, the DNA is TGCAGCGCCGGGACTAGCGGGTACTACGAGCAGTACTTC.

This clone was found a few times. The genes are TRBV6-6 and TRBJ1-1; tentatively, D is TRBD1 (5 bases). CDR3 length equals 13 residues. Trimming left V 11 bases short and J 4 bases short, with 17 bases between. CDR1 is MNHNY, CDR2 SVGAGI, per germline (reference sequence). The chain's CDR3 is CAGVGARLTEAFF. CDR3 in DNA: TGTGCCGGCGTCGGGGCCCGTCTCACTGAAGCTTTCTTT.

This clone was observed a handful of times. The chain uses TRBV25-1 and TRBJ2-3; D remains ambiguous. The CDR3 sequence is 11 residues long. The germline V and J ends were trimmed by 5 bases and 6 bases, with 6 bases remaining between them. Looked up from germline, CDR1 is MGHDK and CDR2 is SYGVNS. As DNA, the CDR3 is TGTGCCAGCAGTAAGAGGGATACGCAGTATTTT. Translated: CASSKRDTQYF.

This clone turned up a few times. The chain combines TRBV6-5 with TRBJ2-7; 8 bases agree with TRBD1. Trimming took 6 bases from V and 6 from J; bases not matched to a gene: 7. Per the germline V gene, CDR1 is MNHEY and CDR2 is SVGAGI. The CDR3 has 13 amino acids. CDR3 residues: CASRSRTGSEQYF. The DNA of the CDR3 is TGTGCCAGCAGATCCCGGACAGGGAGCGAGCAGTACTTC.

This clone has more than one count but fewer than ten. The chain joins TRBV7-9 to TRBJ1-1; TRBD1 is a possible D gene (6 bases). The CDR3 runs to 15 residues. V was cut by 3 bases and J by 0 bases, with 11 bases left in between. CDR1 is SEHNR and CDR2 is FQNEAQ in the germline V gene (reference sequence). The CDR3 DNA sequence: TGTGCCAGCAGCTTCCGAGGACAGATGAACACTGAAGCTTTCTTT. Residues: CASSFRGQMNTEAFF. Filled out from reference TRBV7-9 and TRBJ1-1, the complete variable domain reads DTGVSQNPRHKITKRGQNVTFRCDPISEHNRLYWYRQTLGQGPEFLTYFQNEAQLEKSRLLSDRFSAERPKGSFSTLEIQRTEQGDSAMYLCASSFRGQMNTEAFFGQGTRLTVV.

This clone was counted only a few times. The chain carries TRBV5-4 and TRBJ2-5; TRBD1 is a possible D gene (6 bases). From germline, CDR1 is SGHNT and CDR2 YYREEE (reference sequence). Trimming removed 4 bases at V and 5 bases at J, with 15 bases between. This CDR3 has 14 residues. The CDR3 sequence: CASSQDSLRETQYF. DNA for the CDR3: TGTGCCAGCAGCCAGGACAGTCTAAGGGAGACCCAGTACTTC.

The chain links TRBV5-4 to TRBJ2-1; 12 nucleotides match TRBD2. The V segment lost 4 bases and the J segment 11 bases; nucleotides outside the gene matches: 22. Germline assignment: CDR1 SGHNT and CDR2 YYREEE (reference sequence). The CDR3 runs to 19 residues. CDR3 sequence (DNA): TGTGCCAGCAGCGGCCTAGCGGGAGGGCCTAGGATCGGTGGCAGGAAGCAGTTCTTC. Protein: CASSGLAGGPRIGGRKQFF.

This chain uses TRBV5-4 with TRBJ2-5, with TRBD1 matching over 10 bases. The J call may be wrong; the DNA end is better matched by TRBJ2-7. Germline V lookup: CDR1 SGHNT, CDR2 YYREEE (reference sequence). The CDR3 is made up of 15 amino acids. The CDR3 DNA sequence: TGTGCCAGCAGCCGCACCGGGACAGGGGCCTACGAGCAGTACTTC. This gives the protein CASSRTGTGAYEQYF.

In its sample, this clone was seen a few times. The rearrangement uses TRBV23-1 and TRBJ2-5; 8 bases map to TRBD1. TRBV23-1 belongs to the ORF category, with a function that is uncertain. The trim removed 0 bases at V and 10 bases at J, leaving 1 base unmatched. CDR3 length equals 12 residues. The CDR3 DNA sequence: TGCGCCAGCAGTCAATCCGGACAGGGCCAGTACTTC. It encodes CASSQSGQGQYF.

The chain uses TRBV10-3 and TRBJ1-5; D ambiguous. The germline V gene has CDR1 ENHRY and CDR2 SYGVKD. The CDR3 has 16 amino acids. V lost 0 bases, J lost 8 bases, and 17 bases lay in between. Here the CDR3 reads CAISESGGTRQEPQHF. For the CDR3, the DNA is TGTGCCATCAGTGAGTCGGGTGGTACACGTCAGGAGCCCCAGCATTTT.

This sequence joins TRBV10-3 and TRBJ2-5; TRBD2 is a possible D gene (6 bases). Deletions cut 4 bases from V and 2 bases from J, with 8 bases between. CDR1 and CDR2 (germline): ENHRY, SYGVKD. The CDR3 consists of 13 residues. The CDR3 protein is CAISAGRQETQYF. CDR3 nucleotide sequence: TGTGCCATCAGTGCCGGGAGACAAGAGACCCAGTACTTC.

The rearrangement links TRBV6-5 to TRBJ2-7, with 10 bases lining up with TRBD2. The germline V gene encodes CDR1 MNHEY and CDR2 SVGAGI. Trimming took 6 bases from V and 2 from J; bases not matched to a gene: 4. There are 14 residues in the CDR3. CDR3 protein: CASRTSGFTYEQYF. CDR3 DNA sequence: TGTGCCAGCAGGACTAGCGGGTTCACCTACGAGCAGTACTTC.

The genes are TRBV2 and TRBJ2-3; D might be TRBD2 (8 bases). This CDR3 is built from 16 residues. Deletions cut 8 bases from V and 2 bases from J, with 20 bases between. Germline CDR1 and CDR2: SNHLY and FYNNEI. CDR3 loop: CASSGGDSIDTDTQYF. CDR3 nucleotide sequence: TGTGCCAGCTCCGGGGGGGACAGTATCGACACAGATACGCAGTATTTT. The full variable domain, its missing parts supplied by reference TRBV2 and TRBJ2-3, is EPEVTQTPSHQVTQMGQEVILRCVPISNHLYFYWYRQILGQKVEFLVSFYNNEISEKSEIFDDQFSVERPDGSNFTLKIRSTKLEDSAMYFCASSGGDSIDTDTQYFGPGTRLTVL.

V is TRBV6-5 and J is TRBJ2-1; TRBD1 agrees at 9 bases. J was trimmed by 6 bases and V by 6 bases; bases with no gene match: 9. Germline V gene sequence: CDR1 MNHEY, CDR2 SVGAGI. This CDR3 contains 15 residues. CDR3 loop: CASRADRGRGNEQFF. The CDR3 DNA follows: TGTGCCAGCAGGGCGGACAGGGGAAGAGGCAATGAGCAGTTCTTC.

This clone occurred a few times. V gene TRBV7-2 combines with J gene TRBJ2-7; 9 bases line up with TRBD2. This CDR3 comprises 16 residues. Per germline, CDR1 SGHTA and CDR2 FQGNSA. V lost 0 bases and J lost 6; bases outside the gene matches: 9. The CDR3 region is CASSLALAGEVGEQYF. The CDR3 DNA sequence: TGTGCCAGCAGCTTAGCGTTAGCGGGAGAGGTCGGCGAGCAGTACTTC.

This clone was counted between two and nine times. The chain links TRBV6-1 to TRBJ1-2, with 7 bases matching TRBD1. CDR1 is MNHNS, CDR2 SASEGT, per germline. The CDR3 is 15 residues long. The trim removed 5 bases at V and 4 bases at J, leaving 10 bases unmatched. The CDR3 loop reads CASSTDRVVLYGYTF. The CDR3 DNA reads as TGTGCCAGCAGTACCGACAGGGTGGTGCTCTATGGCTACACCTTC.

There are a few counts of this clone. The V call is TRBV7-9, the J call TRBJ2-1; D remains unclear. CDR1 and CDR2 (germline): SEHNR, FQNEAQ (reference sequence). Trimming removed 1 base from V and 5 bases from J, with 6 bases in between. The CDR3 extends over 13 amino acids. CDR3 residues: CASSLGVNNEQFF. The CDR3 nucleotides read TGTGCCAGCAGCTTAGGTGTAAACAATGAGCAGTTCTTC.

The chain is built from TRBV21-1 and TRBJ2-7; the DNA was not used to check the table's D call, TRBD2. TRBV21-1 is classified as a pseudogene. This CDR3 spans 14 amino acids. The CDR3 here is CASSKPRERGEQYF. The CDR3 DNA follows: TGTGCCAGCAGCAAACCACGGGAGCGGGGCGAGCAGTACTTC.

Only a few counts were recorded for this clone. This sequence joins TRBV29-1 and TRBJ2-3; D gene uncertain. Deletions cut 1 base from V and 4 bases from J, with 12 bases between. The CDR3 is 14 residues long. Germline assignment: CDR1 SQVTM and CDR2 ANQGSEA. CDR3 residues: CSVEGLFSPDTQYF. DNA of the CDR3: TGCAGCGTTGAAGGTCTATTTAGCCCAGATACGCAGTATTTT.